This T cell receptor (beta chain) came from a study of Tregs in tolerant kidney transplant recipients. The protocol was immunoSEQ multiplex PCR, while the TCRdb copy is restricted to in-frame clones and leaves out a portion. The sample yields 110,000 or so clones, nearly 90% seen once. This clone has a handful of counts. This TCR was recovered from a human donor who received a combined kidney and bone marrow transplant. Specimen: CD4+ T cells from blood, collected before the transplant.

CDR3 coding DNA: TGTGCCACCAGCAGAGATGGGCAGCCTAACTATGGCTACACCTTC. Its translation is CATSRDGQPNYGYTF. The rearrangement uses TRBV15 and TRBJ1-2; D is unclear. This CDR3 spans 15 amino acids. The V gene lost 0 bases and the J gene lost 0 bases, with 8 bases spanning the gap. Looked up from germline, CDR1 is LNHNV and CDR2 is YYDKDF (reference sequence).